This T cell receptor (beta chain) derives from a study of T cells after yellow fever vaccination. This CDR3 comprises 12 residues. CDR1 and CDR2 from the germline V gene are DFQATT and SNEGSKA (reference sequence). V was shortened by 0 bases and J by 3 bases, with 5 bases between the two germline ends. 5'RACE template switching produced TCR cDNA carrying a universal primer site and UMIs. Each CDR3 protein is one row after TCRdb ran MiXCR on the 5' RACE reads. The profile shows 450,000 to 650,000 distinct CDR3 sequences, roughly 14% of them singletons. This clonotype was detected a few times. The specimen was PBMCs, collected on the day of the yellow fever booster vaccination. The V and J genes are TRBV20-1 and TRBJ2-5; D ambiguous. The receptor was derived from a man between 25 and 39 years old who received the YFV17D yellow fever vaccine. The CDR3: CSARDLKETQYF. In DNA, the CDR3 is TGCAGTGCTAGAGATCTCAAAGAGACCCAGTACTTC.